This T cell receptor (beta chain) was captured in a study of OX40 agonist ivuxolimab in advanced cancers. Repertoires were generated with immunoSEQ multiplex PCR, while TCRdb's copy carries only in-frame clones and drops some. The table has fewer than 85,000 clones, less than 85% seen once. Trimming removed 2 bases from V and 3 bases from J, with 10 bases in between. In germline, CDR1 is GTSNPN, CDR2 SVGIG (reference sequence). The CDR3 is 13 amino acids. The chain couples TRBV30 to TRBJ1-1; D is possibly TRBD1 (5 bases). The sequence was obtained from an adult with an advanced solid tumor such as melanoma, head and neck, liver or kidney cancer. The material was CD4+ or CD8+ T cells sorted from blood, obtained in a trial of the OX40 agonist ivuxolimab. The CDR3 protein is CAWSKQGDTEAFF. CDR3 coding DNA: TGTGCCTGGAGTAAGCAGGGCGACACTGAAGCTTTCTTT.